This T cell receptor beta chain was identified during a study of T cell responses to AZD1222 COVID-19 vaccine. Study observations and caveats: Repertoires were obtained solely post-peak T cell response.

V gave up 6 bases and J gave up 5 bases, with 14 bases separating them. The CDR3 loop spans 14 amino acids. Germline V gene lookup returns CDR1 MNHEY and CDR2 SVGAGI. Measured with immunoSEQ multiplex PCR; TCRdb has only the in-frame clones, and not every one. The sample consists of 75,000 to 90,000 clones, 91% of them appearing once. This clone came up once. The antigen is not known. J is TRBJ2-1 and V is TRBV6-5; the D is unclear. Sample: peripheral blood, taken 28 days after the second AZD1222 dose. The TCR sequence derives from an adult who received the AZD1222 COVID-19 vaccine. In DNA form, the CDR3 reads TGTGCCAGCAGCCCCCCCCTCCACAACAATGAGCAGTTCTTC. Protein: CASSPPLHNNEQFF.